The 13 T cell receptor beta chains below come from one sample, sequenced in a study of CD8+ T cells in alopecia areata listed by TCRdb under 2018. The treatment or condition label, as the study defines it: oral pan-JAK inhibitor, 5-10 mg twice daily. Library generation was performed with the immunoSEQ multiplex PCR assay. To provide template for TCR sequencing, every sample had RNA extracted and reverse transcribed into cDNA. The clones in this table, taken by TCRdb from immuneACCESS, are in-frame only. Not every clone is retained; where verified, under half of the shortfall comes from an unresolved V gene, and the cause of the rest is unknown. This sample has under 300,000 clones in its table, and about 62% of those were observed once. The top ten hold about 0.9% of the sample. The sequenced sample was CD4+ T cells sorted from blood, obtained at roughly week 53, from a patient treated with tofacitinib. Source of these receptors: a human donor with alopecia areata.

CDR3 bases: TGTGCCTGGAGTGCGGACAGGGGGTACGAGCAGTACTTC. It is translated as CAWSADRGYEQYF. This chain uses TRBV30 with TRBJ2-7; 10 nucleotides line up with TRBD1. The germline V gene encodes CDR1 GTSNPN and CDR2 SVGIG (reference sequence). The CDR3 runs 13 residues. The V and J ends lost 1 base and 4 bases, in that order; junction bases with no gene match: 1. Full variable domain (remainder filled in from reference TRBV30 and TRBJ2-7): SQTIHQWPATLVQPVGSPLSLECTVEGTSNPNLYWYRQAAGRGLQLLFYSVGIGQISSEVPQNLSASRPQDRQFILSSKKLLLSDSGFYLCAWSADRGYEQYFGPGTRLTVT.

The chain links TRBV19 to TRBJ1-2; D unresolved. Germline V gene lookup returns CDR1 LNHDA and CDR2 SQIVND (reference sequence). Trimming took off 9 bases at V and 3 bases at J, with 11 bases between the two ends. The CDR3 totals 12 residues. The CDR3 protein is CASLERYYGYTF. The CDR3 region has the DNA TGTGCCAGCTTGGAGAGATACTATGGCTACACCTTC.

This clone was found a few times. The gene calls are TRBV19 and TRBJ2-6; maybe TRBD1 (5 bases). Germline CDR1 and CDR2: LNHDA and SQIVND (reference sequence). V lost 1 base and J 3 bases, leaving 7 bases between the germline ends. CDR3 length: 15 amino acids. DNA for the CDR3: TGTGCCAGTAGTATAGGGGGCGGTGGGGCCAACGTCCTGACTTTC. Translating it yields CASSIGGGGANVLTF. The full variable domain, completed using reference TRBV19 and TRBJ2-6, is DGGITQSPKYLFRKEGQNVTLSCEQNLNHDAMYWYRQDPGQGLRLIYYSQIVNDFQKGDIAEGYSVSREKKESFPLTVTSAQKNPTAFYLCASSIGGGGANVLTFGAGSRLTVL.

The gene calls are TRBV5-1 and TRBJ2-1; D is possibly TRBD2 (6 bases). Trimming took 4 bases from V and 8 from J, leaving 13 bases between them. CDR1 is SGHRS, CDR2 YFSETQ, per germline. The CDR3 sequence is 13 residues long. The CDR3, as DNA: TGCGCCAGCAGCAAGGGACTGCAGGATGAGCAGTTCTTC. It translates to CASSKGLQDEQFF.

With regard to this clone: The same CDR3 can be traced to other DNA sequences in this sample. CDR3 nucleotides: TGTGCCAGCAGCAGGGGCACAGATACGCAGTATTTT. Protein product: CASSRGTDTQYF. J is TRBJ2-3 and V is TRBV25-1, with D possibly TRBD1 on 5 matching bases. CDR1 and CDR2 from the germline V gene are MGHDK and SYGVNS. V was pared by 6 bases and J by 1 base, with 5 bases between. This CDR3 spans 12 amino acids.

This chain joins TRBV27 and TRBJ2-2, with TRBD1 as a possible D gene (5 bases). In germline, CDR1 is MNHEY, CDR2 SMNVEV (reference sequence). V dropped 6 bases and J dropped 6 bases, with 5 bases sitting between them. The CDR3 has 11 amino acids. The CDR3 DNA follows: TGTGCCAGCAGGGGGCCCGGGGAGCTGTTTTTT. Amino acids: CASRGPGELFF.

This clone was observed once. This sequence joins TRBV27 and TRBJ2-4, with D unresolved. The V end lost 4 bases, the J end lost 0 bases, and 7 bases lay between the germline ends. CDR3 length: 14 amino acids. From germline, CDR1 is MNHEY and CDR2 SMNVEV (reference sequence). CDR3 bases: TGTGCCAGCAGTTCTTTAATAGCCAAAAACATTCAGTACTTC. This gives the protein CASSSLIAKNIQYF.

The chain joins TRBV27 to TRBJ2-3; D is perhaps TRBD1 or TRBD2 (5 bases each). The CDR3 runs 13 residues. The germline V gene has CDR1 MNHEY and CDR2 SMNVEV (reference sequence). Trimming removed 0 bases from V and 5 bases from J, with 6 bases in between. The chain's CDR3 is CASSLSGGDTQYF. For the CDR3, the DNA is TGTGCCAGCAGTTTATCTGGGGGAGATACGCAGTATTTT.

The V call is TRBV29-1, the J call TRBJ1-2; no clear D. Per germline, CDR1 SQVTM and CDR2 ANQGSEA. This CDR3 is built from 11 residues. V was cut by 7 bases and J by 5 bases, with 11 bases left in between. In DNA form, the CDR3 reads TGCAGCGCCTCCCGGATGTATGGCTACACCTTC. Translation gives CSASRMYGYTF.

The chain has TRBV5-4 and TRBJ2-1, with D possibly TRBD1 on 6 matching bases. The CDR3 length is 15 residues. V was cut by 8 bases and J by 4 bases, with 19 bases left in between. Germline V gene lookup returns CDR1 SGHNT and CDR2 YYREEE (reference sequence). CDR3: CASRSPGTQYNEQFF. The CDR3 nucleotides read TGTGCCAGTCGTTCCCCCGGGACACAATACAATGAGCAGTTCTTC. The whole variable domain, filled in from reference TRBV5-4 and TRBJ2-1, reads ETGVTQSPTHLIKTRGQQVTLRCSSQSGHNTVSWYQQALGQGPQFIFQYYREEENGRGNFPPRFSGLQFPNYSSELNVNALELDDSALYLCASRSPGTQYNEQFFGPGTRLTVL.

The V call is TRBV5-1, the J call TRBJ2-7, with TRBD2 matching 8 bases. The CDR3 is 14 residues long. Losses at the gene ends were 5 bases for V and 4 bases for J; bases not matched to a gene: 8. CDR1 is SGHRS and CDR2 is YFSETQ in the germline V gene. The DNA of the CDR3 is TGCGCCAGCAGGTCCGCGGGAGGAGAGTACGAGCAGTACTTC. Its protein is CASRSAGGEYEQYF.

V is TRBV30 and J is TRBJ1-6, with 7 bases fitting TRBD1. Looked up from germline, CDR1 is GTSNPN and CDR2 is SVGIG (reference sequence). The CDR3 consists of 15 residues. V shed 3 bases, J shed 9 bases, and the junction held 11 bases outside the gene matches. Written as DNA, the CDR3 is TGTGCCTGGAGCAGGGAGAGACAGGGCGGTTCACCCCTCCACTTT. Protein sequence: CAWSRERQGGSPLHF.

This clone occurred a few times. The sample carries other DNA sequences with the same CDR3. The chain employs TRBV5-1 and TRBJ1-1; no clear D gene. V was pared by 0 bases and J by 1 base, with 7 bases between. The CDR3 is 14 residues long. Germline CDR1 reads SGHRS; CDR2 reads YFSETQ. The CDR3 region has the DNA TGCGCCAGCAGCTTGGCGACGGCGAACACTGAAGCTTTCTTT. Residues: CASSLATANTEAFF. The entire variable domain, with the rest obtained from reference TRBV5-1 and TRBJ1-1, is as follows: KAGVTQTPRYLIKTRGQQVTLSCSPISGHRSVSWYQQTPGQGLQFLFEYFSETQRNKGNFPGRFSGRQFSNSRSEMNVSTLELGDSALYLCASSLATANTEAFFGQGTRLTVV.